What follows are 28 T cell receptor beta chains derived from one specimen sequenced in a study of response to subunit inactivated influenza vaccine (dated by TCRdb to 2016 to 2019). The receptor library was made with RT-PCR. The instrument given in TCRdb is Illumina HiSeq 2500. TCRdb trimmed the raw reads at Q25, called clones with MiXCR and kept productive beta chains. Every CDR3 protein is listed once, alongside the most common genes and DNA of its rows. The sample data list some 800,000 distinct CDR3 sequences, and over 20% of these were observed just once. The ten largest clones take up roughly 10% of the sample. Source: PBMCs from blood, taken 4 to 6 days after vaccination. These receptors came from a man over 45 who received an inactivated influenza vaccine. Donor details come from another sample of the same person, matched by shared clones.

This sequence joins TRBV7-9 and TRBJ2-1; no definite D call. V was clipped by 3 bases and J by 6 bases, with 9 bases between them. This CDR3 spans 13 amino acids. Germline CDR1 and CDR2: SEHNR and FQNEAQ (reference sequence). The CDR3 bases are TGTGCCAGCAGCTTCCAGGAGCCCAATGAGCAGTTCTTC. Its protein product is CASSFQEPNEQFF.

CDR3 in DNA: TGTGCCAGCAGTCCAGCATCCTCTATAAAACAAAACACAGATACGCAGTATTTT. It specifies CASSPASSIKQNTDTQYF. The chain joins TRBV6-1 to TRBJ2-3; D ambiguous. The CDR3 sequence is 18 residues long. The V gene's germline CDR1 is MNHNS and CDR2 SASEGT. The germline V and J ends were trimmed by 5 bases and 2 bases, with 23 bases remaining between them.

This clonotype was counted at least ten times. J is TRBJ1-2 and V is TRBV12-3 or TRBV12-4; the D gene is possibly TRBD1 (6 bases). The CDR3 is made up of 11 amino acids. The V gene lost 5 bases and the J gene lost 13 bases, with 14 bases spanning the gap. CDR3 DNA sequence: TGTGCCAGCAGTAAGGCGGACAGTATCACCTTC. Amino acid sequence: CASSKADSITF.

V is TRBV12-3 or TRBV12-4 and J is TRBJ1-1; D is ambiguous. Between the trimmed V and J ends, which lost 10 bases and 0 bases, there was a span of 12 bases. The CDR3 loop spans 13 amino acids. CDR3 in DNA: TGTGCCACTCTGAAACTCCTGAACACTGAAGCTTTCTTT. As protein: CATLKLLNTEAFF.

This clonotype was observed a handful of times. The rearrangement links TRBV20-1 to TRBJ1-2; tentatively, D is TRBD1 (6 bases). The CDR3 contains 13 residues. CDR1 and CDR2 from the germline V gene are DFQATT and SNEGSKA (reference sequence). Trimming shortened V by 1 base and J by 6 bases, and 12 bases separated the two germline ends. CDR3: CSARGGQGDGYTF. DNA of the CDR3: TGCAGTGCTAGAGGGGGGCAGGGTGATGGCTACACCTTC.

This clonotype has a handful of counts. V is TRBV12-3 or TRBV12-4 and J is TRBJ1-6; D not certain. Trimming left V 1 base short and J 10 bases short, with 11 bases between. There are 14 residues in the CDR3. The CDR3 spells CASSLGATGSPLHF. CDR3 DNA sequence: TGTGCCAGCAGTTTAGGGGCGACCGGCTCACCCCTCCACTTT.

J is TRBJ2-1 and V is TRBV24-1, with 11 bases matching TRBD2. The CDR3 is 13 residues long. V shed 9 bases and J 7 bases; nucleotides not matched to a gene: 4. Germline V CDR1 and CDR2: KGHDR, SFDVKD. DNA for the CDR3: TGTGCCACCGCCGCTAGCGGGAGGAATGAGCAGTTCTTC. Translating it yields CATAASGRNEQFF.

This clonotype was seen only a few times. The chain employs TRBV29-1 and TRBJ2-7; D gene uncertain. Germline V gene data show CDR1 as SQVTM and CDR2 as ANQGSEA. V was shortened by 4 bases and J by 2 bases, with 9 bases between the two germline ends. The CDR3 totals 12 residues. This chain's CDR3 is CSVVLQTYEQYF. CDR3 in DNA: TGCAGCGTTGTCTTACAGACCTACGAGCAGTACTTC.

This clonotype has ten or more counts. The chain couples TRBV29-1 to TRBJ2-3; D unresolved. Trimming removed 4 bases at V and 8 bases at J, with 19 bases between. The germline V gene encodes CDR1 SQVTM and CDR2 ANQGSEA. This CDR3 has 14 residues. CDR3 sequence (DNA): TGCAGCGTTGGAGGTGGCGGACGGAGAGCTACGCAGTATTTT. Residues: CSVGGGGRRATQYF.

The chain couples TRBV4-2 to TRBJ1-3, with 8 positions matching TRBD1. There are 17 residues in the CDR3. The germline V gene encodes CDR1 LGHNA and CDR2 YNFKEQ. V shed 0 bases, J shed 0 bases, and the junction held 4 bases outside the gene matches. For the CDR3, the DNA is TGTGCCAGCAGCCAAGAGTGGGGACAGGCCTCTGGAAACACCATATATTTT. It encodes CASSQEWGQASGNTIYF.

This clonotype has a count of ten or more. The gene calls are TRBV29-1 and TRBJ1-5; weak D call: TRBD1 (5 bases). Between the trimmed V and J ends, which lost 4 bases and 0 bases, there was a span of 10 bases. The CDR3 covers 14 residues. The germline V gene encodes CDR1 SQVTM and CDR2 ANQGSEA. The CDR3 coding sequence is TGCAGCGTTGTTGGGACGGATAGCAATCAGCCCCAGCATTTT. This gives the protein CSVVGTDSNQPQHF.

The chain joins TRBV24-1 to TRBJ1-2; TRBD1 might be the D (6 bases). V was cut by 2 bases and J by 2 bases, with 11 bases left in between. This CDR3 region has 15 residues. Per the germline V gene, CDR1 is KGHDR and CDR2 is SFDVKD. The CDR3 bases are TGTGCCACCAGTGATTCGACAGGCGGGAACTATGGCTACACCTTC. This codes for CATSDSTGGNYGYTF.

V gene TRBV5-1 combines with J gene TRBJ2-2, with D perhaps TRBD1 (6 bases). Germline lookup yields CDR1 SGHRS and CDR2 YFSETQ. This CDR3 region has 14 residues. Trimming stripped 4 bases from V and 6 bases from J, with 13 bases between. In DNA, the CDR3 is TGCGCCAGCAGCCAGGGACAAAGGGCCGGGGAGCTGTTTTTT. It yields the protein CASSQGQRAGELFF.

J is TRBJ2-2 and V is TRBV7-2; 7 bases fit TRBD1. From germline, CDR1 is SGHTA and CDR2 FQGNSA. The CDR3 runs to 15 residues. The V and J ends lost 1 base and 6 bases, in that order; junction bases with no gene match: 5. The CDR3 DNA follows: TGTGCCAGCAGCTTAGTCCCCAGGGGGTCCGGGGAGCTGTTTTTT. It codes for CASSLVPRGSGELFF.

The V gene is TRBV4-3, the J gene TRBJ2-1, with 12 nucleotides matching TRBD2. The CDR3 is 16 residues long. V shed 4 bases, J shed 5 bases, and the junction held 6 bases outside the gene matches. Germline loops: CDR1 LGHNA, CDR2 YSLEER. The CDR3 region has the DNA TGCGCCAGCAGCCCAGGGACTAGCGGGCACAACAATGAGCAGTTCTTC. Translation gives CASSPGTSGHNNEQFF.

This clonotype was recorded a few times. The chain recombines TRBV7-9 with TRBJ2-5; D could derive from TRBD1 or TRBD2 (6 bases each). Trimming left V 6 bases short and J 1 base short, with 15 bases between. The CDR3 runs 15 residues. CDR1 and CDR2 (germline): SEHNR, FQNEAQ (reference sequence). CDR3 nucleotide sequence: TGTGCCAGCAGTACTACCGGGGGCTTCCAAGAGACCCAGTACTTC. This gives the protein CASSTTGGFQETQYF.

This clonotype has more than one count but fewer than ten. V gene TRBV9 combines with J gene TRBJ2-7, with 9 bases fitting TRBD2. The CDR3 has 15 residues. Trimming removed 3 bases from V and 0 bases from J; junction bases left unmatched: 4. Germline CDR1 reads SGDLS; CDR2 reads YYNGEE. This CDR3 is CASSEGLASSYEQYF. CDR3 bases: TGTGCCAGCAGCGAGGGACTAGCCAGCTCCTACGAGCAGTACTTC.

This clonotype was recorded a few times. In nucleotides, the CDR3 is TGTGCCATCAGTCTAGCGGGTGCTAGCACAGATACGCAGTATTTT. It translates to CAISLAGASTDTQYF. The chain is built from TRBV10-3 and TRBJ2-3, with 8 bases fitting TRBD2. There are 15 residues in the CDR3. Germline V gene data show CDR1 as ENHRY and CDR2 as SYGVKD. V lost 5 bases to trimming and J lost 0 bases; unmatched junction nucleotides: 4.

V usage is TRBV7-9 and J usage is TRBJ2-7; a weak D match, TRBD2 (5 bases). Germline CDR1 SEHNR, CDR2 FQNEAQ (reference sequence). The CDR3 has 13 amino acids. V dropped 5 bases and J dropped 6 bases, with 14 bases sitting between them. The CDR3 region has the DNA TGTGCCAGCAGCCCCCCCCGAGGGAGCGAGCAGTACTTC. It specifies CASSPPRGSEQYF.

The rearrangement uses TRBV20-1 and TRBJ2-3; D call uncertain. CDR3 size: 12 residues. V lost 6 bases and J 3 bases, leaving 10 bases between the germline ends. Germline V lookup: CDR1 DFQATT, CDR2 SNEGSKA (reference sequence). CDR3 in DNA: TGCAGTGCCCTCCCCGGGACAGATACGCAGTATTTT. Translated: CSALPGTDTQYF.

This clonotype has just a few counts. V usage is TRBV6-2 or TRBV6-3 and J usage is TRBJ2-7; the D gene is possibly TRBD2 (5 bases). Germline CDR1 is MNHEY and CDR2 is SVGEGT. The V and J ends lost 7 bases and 2 bases respectively, with 24 bases between them. CDR3 length: 17 residues. CDR3 bases: TGTGCCAGCAACCCTGCGCGGAGGACGGTGGGCCCCTACGAGCAGTACTTC. The encoded protein is CASNPARRTVGPYEQYF.

This clonotype has just a few counts. The rearrangement links TRBV7-9 to TRBJ2-2; D call uncertain. With 5 bases removed from V and 0 bases from J, the gap between germline ends came to 7 bases. The CDR3 totals 14 residues. CDR1 SEHNR and CDR2 FQNEAQ come from the germline V gene (reference sequence). This CDR3 is CASSPWTNTGELFF. The CDR3 coding sequence is TGTGCCAGCAGCCCTTGGACGAACACCGGGGAGCTGTTTTTT.

The chain recombines TRBV6-5 with TRBJ1-4; TRBD1 is a possible D gene (5 bases). This CDR3 region has 16 residues. Germline CDR1 and CDR2: MNHEY and SVGAGI. Trimming shortened V by 2 bases and J by 0 bases, and 10 bases separated the two germline ends. The CDR3 loop reads CASSYVRTTTNEKLFF. DNA of the CDR3: TGTGCCAGCAGTTACGTCAGGACAACAACTAATGAAAAACTGTTTTTT.

V usage is TRBV10-3 and J usage is TRBJ1-4; D might be TRBD1 (6 bases). Germline V gene data show CDR1 as ENHRY and CDR2 as SYGVKD. V was pared by 5 bases and J by 5 bases, with 15 bases between. There are 15 residues in the CDR3. This chain's CDR3 is CAISNSRTANEKLFF. CDR3 nucleotide sequence: TGTGCCATCAGTAATTCCAGGACAGCAAATGAAAAACTGTTTTTT.

This clonotype has just a few counts. The CDR3 spells CASSQVGAYEQFF. For the CDR3, the DNA is TGCGCCAGCAGCCAAGTCGGAGCCTATGAGCAGTTCTTC. The rearrangement joins TRBV4-1 to TRBJ2-1, with D uncertain. Germline V gene data show CDR1 as MGHRA and CDR2 as YSYEKL. The V and J ends lost 1 base and 8 bases respectively, with 9 bases between them. This CDR3 spans 13 amino acids.

The gene calls are TRBV6-4 and TRBJ2-7; 7 nucleotides line up with TRBD2. This CDR3 is built from 14 residues. From germline, CDR1 is MRHNA and CDR2 SNTAGT. J gave up 4 bases and V 9 bases, and 12 bases lay outside the gene matches. The CDR3 DNA sequence: TGTGCCAGACCCTACCCAGCGGGATTATACGAGCAGTACTTC. This sequence encodes CARPYPAGLYEQYF.

This clonotype was observed many times. The CDR3 loop is CSAFKMGRQETQYF. For the CDR3, the DNA is TGCAGTGCTTTTAAGATGGGCCGGCAAGAGACCCAGTACTTC. The rearrangement joins TRBV20-1 to TRBJ2-5, with unresolved D. Trimming stripped 5 bases from V and 2 bases from J, with 15 bases between. The CDR3 runs to 14 residues. Germline V gene sequence: CDR1 DFQATT, CDR2 SNEGSKA (reference sequence).

This clonotype showed up just a few times. V usage is TRBV19 and J usage is TRBJ2-1, with 8 bases lining up with TRBD2. The CDR3 has 15 amino acids. The J segment lost 8 bases and the V segment lost 3 bases, leaving 9 bases of the junction unmatched. Germline CDR1 and CDR2: LNHDA and SQIVND (reference sequence). CDR3 region: CASSMDWGAGDEQFF. The CDR3, as DNA: TGTGCCAGTAGTATGGATTGGGGAGCGGGGGATGAGCAGTTCTTC.